These T cell receptor beta chains were read from a single sample in a study of glioma-infiltrating T cells. TCRdb reanalysed the multiplex PCR reads using MiXCR and keeps one entry per CDR3 protein. The sample has a few hundred thousand distinct CDR3 sequences, roughly two fifths seen once. The sample was glioma tissue, nonneoplastic brain tissue, or PBMCs (not recorded which). The receptors were sampled from a human donor with low-grade glioma or glioblastoma, undergoing nonglioma brain surgery, or in good health (not recorded which). Both conserved end residues are part of each CDR3. D genes are given only for firm matches. Clone sizes are given selectively: once, few, many, or a class where the clone is expanded.

v_gene: TRBV20-1
j_gene: TRBJ2-7
abundance: many
d_gene: NA
CDR3aa: CSAQAGGAYSYEQYF
CDR3nt: TGCAGTGCCCAAGCTGGCGGGGCCTACTCCTACGAGCAGTACTTC

v_gene: TRBV24-1
j_gene: TRBJ1-5
abundance: NA
d_gene: NA
CDR3aa: CATSETGNQPQHF
CDR3nt: TGTGCCACCAGTGAAACTGGCAATCAGCCCCAGCATTTT

v_gene: TRBV7-9
j_gene: TRBJ2-3
abundance: NA
d_gene: NA
CDR3aa: CASSSSRVRDPTTDTQYF
CDR3nt: TGTGCCAGCAGCTCCAGCAGGGTCCGGGACCCCACCACAGATACGCAGTATTTT

v_gene: TRBV7-2
j_gene: TRBJ2-7
abundance: NA
d_gene: TRBD2
CDR3aa: CASSQGGGMAYEQYF
CDR3nt: TGTGCCAGCAGCCAGGGCGGGGGGATGGCCTACGAGCAGTACTTC

v_gene: TRBV6-5
j_gene: TRBJ2-7
abundance: few
d_gene: NA
CDR3aa: CASSYTGGLYEQYF
CDR3nt: TGTGCCAGCAGTTATACCGGCGGGCTCTACGAGCAGTACTTC

v_gene: TRBV2
j_gene: TRBJ2-1
abundance: few
d_gene: TRBD2
CDR3aa: CASSVLIAGAYNEQFF
CDR3nt: TGTGCCAGCTCCGTCCTGATAGCGGGAGCCTACAATGAGCAGTTCTTC

v_gene: TRBV10-3
j_gene: TRBJ1-1
abundance: NA
d_gene: NA
CDR3aa: CAIGHGGEAFF
CDR3nt: TGTGCCATCGGGCACGGGGGGGAAGCTTTCTTT

v_gene: TRBV29-1
j_gene: TRBJ1-2
abundance: few
d_gene: NA
CDR3aa: CSVLSVGYTF
CDR3nt: TGCAGCGTTCTCTCTGTTGGCTACACCTTC

v_gene: TRBV28
j_gene: TRBJ2-1
abundance: many
d_gene: TRBD2
CDR3aa: CASSLSGLASYNEQFF
CDR3nt: TGTGCCAGCAGTTTGAGTGGACTAGCGAGTTACAATGAGCAGTTCTTC

v_gene: TRBV7-2
j_gene: TRBJ1-1
abundance: few
d_gene: TRBD1
CDR3aa: CASSNSGRTGAVAFF
CDR3nt: TGTGCCAGCAGCAACTCGGGTAGAACAGGGGCTGTAGCTTTCTTT

v_gene: TRBV29-1
j_gene: TRBJ2-7
abundance: NA
d_gene: NA
CDR3aa: CSATGSIYEQYF
CDR3nt: TGCAGCGCAACCGGGTCAATCTACGAGCAGTACTTC

v_gene: TRBV4-1
j_gene: TRBJ1-4
abundance: few
d_gene: NA
CDR3aa: CASSQVEGSEKLFF
CDR3nt: TGCGCCAGCAGCCAAGTGGAGGGTAGTGAAAAACTGTTTTTT

v_gene: TRBV6-1
j_gene: TRBJ2-1
abundance: NA
d_gene: NA
CDR3aa: CASSSFGYNEQFF
CDR3nt: TGTGCCAGCAGTTCATTTGGTTACAATGAGCAGTTCTTC

v_gene: TRBV20-1
j_gene: TRBJ2-7
abundance: few
d_gene: TRBD1
CDR3aa: CSASPGQGYEQYF
CDR3nt: TGCAGTGCTTCTCCGGGACAGGGCTACGAGCAGTACTTC

v_gene: TRBV27
j_gene: TRBJ2-7
abundance: few
d_gene: NA
CDR3aa: CASSIGDLRGEQYF
CDR3nt: TGTGCCAGCAGTATTGGGGACCTAAGGGGTGAGCAGTACTTC

v_gene: TRBV6-2/TRBV6-3
j_gene: TRBJ2-5
abundance: many
d_gene: TRBD2
CDR3aa: CASNSGLAGTQYF
CDR3nt: TGTGCCAGCAATTCGGGACTAGCCGGGACCCAGTACTTC

v_gene: TRBV2
j_gene: TRBJ2-7
abundance: NA
d_gene: TRBD1
CDR3aa: CASSGGTDYERYF
CDR3nt: TGTGCCAGCAGTGGGGGGACAGACTACGAGCGGTACTTC

v_gene: TRBV6-2/TRBV6-3
j_gene: TRBJ2-7
abundance: many
d_gene: TRBD2
CDR3aa: CASSYRPSGSEQYF
CDR3nt: TGTGCCAGCAGTTACAGGCCTAGCGGGAGCGAGCAGTACTTC

v_gene: TRBV6-2/TRBV6-3
j_gene: TRBJ2-1
abundance: NA
d_gene: TRBD1
CDR3aa: CASSSHDREHEQFF
CDR3nt: TGTGCCAGCAGTTCCCATGACAGGGAGCACGAGCAGTTCTTC

v_gene: TRBV10-3
j_gene: TRBJ1-6
abundance: NA
d_gene: NA
CDR3aa: CAISEGDTISPLHF
CDR3nt: TGTGCCATCAGTGAGGGGGACACGATTTCACCCCTCCACTTT

v_gene: TRBV10-1
j_gene: TRBJ1-1
abundance: NA
d_gene: NA
CDR3aa: CASTRLEMNTEAFF
CDR3nt: TGCGCCAGCACCCGATTAGAAATGAACACTGAAGCTTTCTTT

v_gene: TRBV18
j_gene: TRBJ2-7
abundance: NA
d_gene: NA
CDR3aa: CASSLLRGRIFPEQYF
CDR3nt: TGTGCCAGCTCACTACTTCGGGGGAGAATCTTCCCCGAGCAGTACTTC

v_gene: TRBV6-2/TRBV6-3
j_gene: TRBJ2-3
abundance: many
d_gene: TRBD2
CDR3aa: CASSYFGLAGYVDTQYF
CDR3nt: TGTGCCAGCAGTTATTTCGGTCTAGCGGGATATGTAGATACGCAGTATTTT

v_gene: TRBV7-3
j_gene: TRBJ2-2
abundance: few
d_gene: NA
CDR3aa: CASSSGANTGELFF
CDR3nt: TGTGCCAGCAGCTCGGGAGCGAACACCGGGGAGCTGTTTTTT

v_gene: TRBV9
j_gene: TRBJ2-3
abundance: NA
d_gene: NA
CDR3aa: CATGGNSDTQYF
CDR3nt: TGTGCCACCGGGGGCAATTCGGATACGCAGTATTTT